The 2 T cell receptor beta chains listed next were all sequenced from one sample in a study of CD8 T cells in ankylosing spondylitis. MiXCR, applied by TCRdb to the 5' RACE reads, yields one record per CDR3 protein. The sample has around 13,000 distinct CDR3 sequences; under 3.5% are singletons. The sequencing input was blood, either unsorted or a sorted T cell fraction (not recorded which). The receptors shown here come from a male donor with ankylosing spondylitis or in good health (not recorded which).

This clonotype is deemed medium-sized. The CDR3 protein is CASSDSTGSQETQYF. The CDR3 nucleotides are TGTGCCAGCAGCGACTCGACAGGGTCCCAAGAGACCCAGTACTTC. The genes are TRBV9 and TRBJ2-5; 7 nucleotides match TRBD1. This CDR3 has 15 residues. Trimming removed 3 bases from V and 1 base from J; junction bases left unmatched: 6. Germline CDR1 reads SGDLS; CDR2 reads YYNGEE.

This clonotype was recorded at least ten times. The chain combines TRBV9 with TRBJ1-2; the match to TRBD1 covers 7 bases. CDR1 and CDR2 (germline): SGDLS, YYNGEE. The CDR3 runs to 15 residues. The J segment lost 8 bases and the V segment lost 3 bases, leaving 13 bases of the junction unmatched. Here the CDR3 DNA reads TGTGCCAGCAGCGCCCGTGCACAAGGGGGCCGGGGCTACACCTTC. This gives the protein CASSARAQGGRGYTF. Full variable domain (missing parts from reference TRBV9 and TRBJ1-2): DSGVTQTPKHLITATGQRVTLRCSPRSGDLSVYWYQQSLDQGLQFLIQYYNGEERAKGNILERFSAQQFPDLHSELNLSSLELGDSALYFCASSARAQGGRGYTFGSGTRLTVV.